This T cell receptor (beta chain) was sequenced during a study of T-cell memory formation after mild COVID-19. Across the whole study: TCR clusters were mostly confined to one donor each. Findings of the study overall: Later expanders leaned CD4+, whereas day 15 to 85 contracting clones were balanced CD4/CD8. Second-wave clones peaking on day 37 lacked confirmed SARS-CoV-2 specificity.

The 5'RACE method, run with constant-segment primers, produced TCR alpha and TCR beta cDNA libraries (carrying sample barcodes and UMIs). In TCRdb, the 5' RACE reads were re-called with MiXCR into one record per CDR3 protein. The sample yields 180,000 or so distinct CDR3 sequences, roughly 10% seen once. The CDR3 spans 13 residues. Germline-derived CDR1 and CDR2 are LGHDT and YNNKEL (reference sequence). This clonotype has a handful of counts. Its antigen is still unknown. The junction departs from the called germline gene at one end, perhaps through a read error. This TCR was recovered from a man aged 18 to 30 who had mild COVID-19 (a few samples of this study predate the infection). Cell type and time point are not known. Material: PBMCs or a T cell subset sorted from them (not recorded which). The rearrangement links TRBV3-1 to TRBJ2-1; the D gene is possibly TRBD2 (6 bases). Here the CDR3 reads CASSQDLMGRGLF. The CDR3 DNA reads TGTGCCAGCAGCCAAGATCTCATGGGGCGGGGACTCTTC.